The clone carrying this TCR beta chain was recorded many times. These data are taken from a study of T cells in Graves' hyperthyroidism and ophthalmopathy. Study in general: Peripheral blood collection took place at initial diagnosis, before any treatment.

Newly diagnosed hyperthyroidism, duration under 2 months, in patients aged 18 to 65. Criteria for exclusion of patients were uncontrolled infection, other autoimmune disease, pregnancy or lactation. First hyperthyroidism diagnosis is when the blood sample was obtained, before any ophthalmopathy symptoms. This CDR3 is 14 amino acids long. Between the trimmed V and J ends, which lost 5 bases and 0 bases, there was a span of 10 bases. Amplification yielded TCR beta CDR3 regions, with RNA transcripts as the source. Carried out on the TCR CDR3, a first-round RT-PCR used the HTBI primer set. TCRdb re-called the multiplex PCR reads with MiXCR, one entry per CDR3 protein. This repertoire shows around 700,000 distinct CDR3 sequences, around 19% found once; its top ten account for over 15%.

The chain uses TRBV12-3 or TRBV12-4 and TRBJ2-5; D is perhaps TRBD1 (6 bases). The sample consisted of blood. This receptor was obtained from a woman between 45 and 65 years old with Graves' hyperthyroidism that later progressed to Graves' ophthalmopathy. CDR3 DNA: TGTGCCAGCAGTACAGGGCCTTACCAAGAGACCCAGTACTTC. The encoded protein is CASSTGPYQETQYF.